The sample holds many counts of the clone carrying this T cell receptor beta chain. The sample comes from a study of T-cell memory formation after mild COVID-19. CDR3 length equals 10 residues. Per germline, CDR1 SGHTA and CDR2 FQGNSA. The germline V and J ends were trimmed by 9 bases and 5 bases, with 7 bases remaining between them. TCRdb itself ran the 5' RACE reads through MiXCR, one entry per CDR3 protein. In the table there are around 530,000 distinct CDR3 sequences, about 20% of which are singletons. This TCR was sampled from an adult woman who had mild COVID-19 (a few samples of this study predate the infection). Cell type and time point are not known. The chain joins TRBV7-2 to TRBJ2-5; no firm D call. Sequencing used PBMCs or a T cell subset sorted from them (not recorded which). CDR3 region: CASGRETQYF. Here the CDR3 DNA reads TGTGCCAGTGGGCGGGAGACCCAGTACTTC.